Listed below are T cell receptor beta chains from one sample, sequenced in a study of blood T cell repertoires in COVID-19. The table came from immunoSEQ multiplex PCR; TCRdb's copy has only in-frame clones and leaves some out. The data contain 200,000 or so clones, 60% to 80% of them singletons. The specimen was peripheral blood. The receptors were sampled from a man between 60 and 75 years old with active or convalescent COVID-19. CDR3s include the opening cysteine and the closing phenylalanine or tryptophan. The D gene is left open where the match is weak. Clone size is given for some rows only: seen once, a few or many times, or a class if the clone is expanded.

TRBV15	TRBJ2-3	-	-	CATSRDRGRGGDTQYF	TGTGCCACCAGCAGAGATCGGGGCAGGGGTGGAGATACGCAGTATTTT
TRBV12-3/TRBV12-4	TRBJ2-3	-	-	CASSEGDTQYF	TGTGCCAGCTCCGAGGGAGATACGCAGTATTTT
TRBV7-2	TRBJ2-3	-	-	CASSSGTSMQYF	TGTGCCAGCAGCTCTGGGACTTCCATGCAGTATTTT
TRBV28	TRBJ1-2	-	TRBD1	CASSLTGTGQDGYTF	TGTGCCAGCAGTTTAACAGGGACAGGGCAAGATGGCTACACCTTC
TRBV28	TRBJ1-2	few	TRBD1	CASSRDRVYGYTF	TGTGCCAGCAGCCGGGACAGAGTCTATGGCTACACCTTC
TRBV19	TRBJ2-4	-	TRBD2	CASSIGWLAGLAKNIQYF	TGTGCCAGTAGTATAGGTTGGCTAGCGGGGCTAGCCAAAAACATTCAGTACTTC
TRBV27	TRBJ2-2	-	-	CASSQAGTPTGELFF	TGTGCCAGCAGTCAGGCCGGGACACCCACCGGGGAGCTGTTTTTT
TRBV7-8	TRBJ2-3	-	-	CASSLKVQISTDTQYF	TGTGCCAGCAGCTTAAAGGTACAGATCTCCACAGATACGCAGTATTTT
TRBV12-3/TRBV12-4	TRBJ2-7	-	TRBD2	CASSIKPGGEQYF	TGTGCCAGCAGTATAAAACCGGGGGGCGAGCAGTACTTC
TRBV19	TRBJ1-5	-	-	CASRMSAQPQHF	TGTGCCAGTAGAATGAGTGCTCAGCCCCAGCATTTT
TRBV24-1	TRBJ1-2	-	TRBD1	CAVTGDGYGYTF	TGTGCCGTTACAGGGGATGGCTATGGCTACACCTTC
TRBV2	TRBJ2-5	-	-	CASSGLRGTQYF	TGTGCCAGCAGTGGTCTTCGGGGGACCCAGTACTTC
TRBV5-1	TRBJ2-7	-	TRBD1	CASSRTGAYEQYF	TGCGCCAGCAGTCGGACAGGGGCCTACGAGCAGTACTTC
TRBV27	TRBJ1-2	-	-	CASSLYGYGYTF	TGTGCCAGCAGTTTGTACGGGTATGGCTACACCTTC
TRBV7-2	TRBJ2-2	-	-	CASSLGTLANTGELFF	TGTGCCAGCAGCTTAGGTACACTAGCGAACACCGGGGAGCTGTTTTTT
TRBV28	TRBJ2-5	-	-	CAVLGISIGRETQYF	TGTGCCGTCCTCGGGATATCAATTGGGAGGGAGACCCAGTACTTC
TRBV5-4	TRBJ2-2	-	TRBD2	CATHPPGGGRGGELFF	TGTGCCACCCACCCCCCGGGCGGCGGGAGAGGCGGGGAGCTGTTTTTT
TRBV5-4	TRBJ2-5	few	TRBD2	CASSLAGVGETQYF	TGTGCCAGCAGCTTAGCGGGAGTGGGAGAGACCCAGTACTTC
TRBV5-1	TRBJ2-7	-	TRBD1	CASSRTRDRVHEQYF	TGCGCCAGCAGTCGGACCCGGGACAGGGTCCACGAGCAGTACTTC
TRBV15	TRBJ2-1	-	-	CATSREKAGTNEQFF	TGTGCCACCAGCAGAGAGAAGGCGGGAACCAATGAGCAGTTCTTC
TRBV13	TRBJ1-1	-	-	CASSYTMNTEAFF	TGTGCCAGCAGCTACACGATGAACACTGAAGCTTTCTTT
TRBV14	TRBJ1-2	-	TRBD1	CASSSIQTGGRGGYTF	TGTGCCAGCAGCTCCATCCAGACAGGGGGGAGAGGTGGCTACACCTTC
TRBV6-5	TRBJ2-3	-	TRBD1	CASKLTGRDTQYF	TGTGCCAGCAAATTGACAGGGCGTGATACGCAGTATTTT
TRBV7-3	TRBJ2-7	-	-	CASSLPRGEYEQYF	TGTGCCAGCAGCTTACCCAGGGGGGAATACGAGCAGTACTTC
TRBV5-1	TRBJ1-6	-	TRBD1	CASSLAQGDRNSPLHF	TGCGCCAGCAGCTTGGCACAGGGGGATCGGAATTCACCCCTCCACTTT
TRBV7-3	TRBJ1-1	-	-	CASSPNRGTEAFF	TGTGCCAGCAGCCCCAATAGAGGCACTGAAGCTTTCTTT
TRBV30	TRBJ1-2	-	-	CAWNAGGWYGYTF	TGTGCCTGGAATGCGGGGGGGTGGTACGGCTACACCTTC
TRBV5-1	TRBJ2-5	-	-	CASSFGETQYF	TGCGCCAGCAGCTTCGGGGAGACCCAGTACTTC
TRBV9	TRBJ1-2	-	TRBD1	CASTDSWDRGLHGYTF	TGTGCCAGCACCGACAGCTGGGACAGGGGGCTCCATGGCTACACCTTC
TRBV15	TRBJ2-7	-	-	CATSRDSPGAYEQYF	TGTGCCACCAGCAGAGATTCCCCAGGGGCCTACGAGCAGTACTTC
TRBV11-1	TRBJ2-1	-	TRBD2	CASSFDLAGHNEQFF	TGTGCCAGCAGCTTTGATCTAGCGGGGCACAATGAGCAGTTCTTC
TRBV19	TRBJ2-3	-	TRBD1	CASSTWTGTAGDTQYF	TGTGCCAGTAGCACATGGACAGGGACGGCCGGAGATACGCAGTATTTT
TRBV24-1	TRBJ2-3	-	TRBD2	CATSQGAGPTDTQYF	TGTGCCACCAGCCAAGGAGCGGGACCCACAGATACGCAGTATTTT
TRBV29-1	TRBJ1-1	-	-	CSATGGRGLTEAFF	TGCAGCGCCACGGGGGGGCGTGGGCTCACTGAAGCTTTCTTT
TRBV6-5	TRBJ2-5	-	TRBD2	CATCGRASETQYF	TGTGCCACCTGCGGGAGGGCCTCAGAGACCCAGTACTTC
TRBV10-1	TRBJ2-5	-	-	CAKLATQETQYF	TGCGCCAAACTAGCAACTCAAGAGACCCAGTACTTC
TRBV10-3	TRBJ1-1	-	-	CAISESGLMNTEAFF	TGTGCCATCAGTGAGTCTGGACTCATGAACACTGAAGCTTTCTTT
TRBV7-2	TRBJ2-1	-	TRBD2	CASSLLGQGLGEGQFF	TGTGCCAGCAGCCTCCTGGGGCAGGGTTTGGGGGAGGGACAGTTCTTC
TRBV7-3	TRBJ2-3	-	TRBD2	CASSLRPSGSGTDTQYF	TGTGCCAGCAGCTTAAGGCCTAGCGGGAGTGGCACAGATACGCAGTATTTT
TRBV5-4	TRBJ2-7	-	TRBD1	CASSLSEGAREQYF	TGTGCCAGCAGCTTGAGTGAGGGGGCAAGGGAGCAGTACTTC
TRBV18	TRBJ1-6	-	TRBD1	CASSSGGYDNSPLHF	TGTGCCAGCTCATCAGGGGGCTACGATAATTCACCCCTCCACTTT
TRBV19	TRBJ1-2	-	-	CASSIDLRFYGYTF	TGTGCCAGTAGTATAGATCTGAGGTTCTATGGCTACACCTTC
TRBV7-6	TRBJ2-1	-	-	CASSLHTRPPYNEQFF	TGTGCCAGCAGCTTACACACTAGGCCCCCCTACAATGAGCAGTTCTTC